This TCR beta chain is from a study of shared clonotypes between healthy human individuals. Study in general: CD8 memory received one plate per donor, CD8 naive two, CD4 memory three and CD4 naive three.

The data were produced by immunoSEQ multiplex PCR, yet TCRdb's version contains in-frame clones alone and is incomplete. The table has roughly 2.1 million clones, around 93% seen once. Study-wide results and limits: Clonotype sharing across a few donors was observed for roughly 5% of naive CD4 clonotypes. The researchers took only blood, and tissue repertoires probably look different.

Naive CD8 isolation took CD45RO-negative cells positively selected for CCR7 and excluded terminally differentiated effector memory CD45RA+ cells. Trimming at V came to 4 bases and at J to 3 bases, leaving 2 bases not matched to a gene. There are 13 residues in the CDR3. The germline V gene encodes CDR1 MGHRA and CDR2 YSYEKL. About this clone itself: Antigen: not known. This sample also contains other DNA sequences that code for the same CDR3.

The gene calls are TRBV4-1 and TRBJ1-2; 7 bases fit TRBD1. The sample was naive CD8+ T cells from PBMCs. This receptor was identified in a man aged 18 to 29 in good health. Some clones in this sample may be carry-over from other donors' samples. The CDR3 region has the DNA TGCGCCAGCAGCCCCGACAGGGACTATGGCTACACCTTC. Protein product: CASSPDRDYGYTF.